Following are 9 T cell receptor beta chains from one sample sequenced in a study of a mutant IDH1 vaccine in newly diagnosed glioma. Time point meaning: baseline, week 1 (first vaccination visit). The treatment: pre-vaccination baseline after standard-of-care therapy. The data were produced by immunoSEQ multiplex PCR, yet TCRdb's version contains in-frame clones alone and is incomplete. The data hold about 34,000 clones, with 80% observed a single time. The specimen was peripheral blood mononuclear cells (PBMCs), collected from a glioma patient treated with radiotherapy, temozolomide or both. The receptors were gathered from a man aged 50-59 years with glioma. Some clones in this sample may be carry-over from other donors' samples.

The chain couples TRBV19 to TRBJ1-1; unclear D gene. Trimming shortened V by 7 bases and J by 3 bases, and 12 bases separated the two germline ends. The CDR3 is made up of 13 amino acids. Per germline, CDR1 LNHDA and CDR2 SQIVND (reference sequence). CDR3 bases: TGTGCCAGTACCTATCGTAGGGACACTGAAGCTTTCTTT. Translated, it gives CASTYRRDTEAFF.

This clone was counted a few times. The chain recombines TRBV7-6 with TRBJ1-2; 7 nucleotides agree with TRBD1. The CDR3 is 12 residues long. Germline V gives CDR1 SGHVS, CDR2 FNYEAQ. The V gene end was trimmed by 4 bases and the J gene end by 8 bases; junction bases not matched to a gene: 4. CDR3 nucleotide sequence: TGTGCCAGCAGCTCCTTAGGGGGCGGCTACACCTTC. Amino acid sequence: CASSSLGGGYTF.

About this clone: One end of the junction fails to match germline, which may point to a read error. This rearrangement joins TRBV19 to TRBJ1-1; D gene uncertain. This CDR3 has 13 amino acids. Per the germline V gene, CDR1 is LNHDA and CDR2 is SQIVND (reference sequence). CDR3 in amino acids: CASSISANTEVFF. DNA of the CDR3: TGTGCCAGTAGTATTTCTGCGAACACTGAAGTTTTCTTT.

The V and J genes are TRBV27 and TRBJ2-5; tentatively, D is TRBD1 (6 bases). The V gene lost 4 bases and the J gene lost 0 bases, with 12 bases spanning the gap. This CDR3 comprises 15 residues. Germline CDR1 and CDR2: MNHEY and SMNVEV (reference sequence). The CDR3 is CASSSTRDNQETQYF. The CDR3 region has the DNA TGTGCCAGCAGTTCCACCCGGGACAACCAAGAGACCCAGTACTTC.

This clone was counted between two and nine times. The chain uses TRBV30 and TRBJ2-3; 9 bases fit TRBD2. CDR1 GTSNPN and CDR2 SVGIG come from the germline V gene (reference sequence). The ends lost 8 bases at V and 0 bases at J; junction bases unmatched: 6. The CDR3 has 14 residues. CDR3 sequence reads: CARTSGFSTDTQYF. CDR3 bases: TGTGCCCGAACTAGCGGGTTTAGCACAGATACGCAGTATTTT. The entire variable domain, with the rest obtained from reference TRBV30 and TRBJ2-3, is as follows: SQTIHQWPATLVQPVGSPLSLECTVEGTSNPNLYWYRQAAGRGLQLLFYSVGIGQISSEVPQNLSASRPQDRQFILSSKKLLLSDSGFYLCARTSGFSTDTQYFGPGTRLTVL.

This sequence joins TRBV9 and TRBJ2-7; TRBD1 aligns across 8 bases. The junction had 9 bases not matched to a gene; V was cut back by 8 bases and J by 2 bases. The CDR3 contains 14 residues. Germline V gene lookup returns CDR1 SGDLS and CDR2 YYNGEE. The CDR3, as DNA: TGTGCCAGTCTTAGGACAGGGAACCCCTACGAGCAGTACTTC. This sequence encodes CASLRTGNPYEQYF.

J is TRBJ1-3 and V is TRBV11-1, with D uncertain. Germline values: CDR1 SGHAT, CDR2 FQDESV (reference sequence). The CDR3 is made up of 13 amino acids. The V end was cut by 3 bases, the J end by 8 bases, with 11 bases between. The CDR3 loop is CASSFTDGDTIYF. Written as DNA, the CDR3 is TGTGCCAGCAGCTTTACGGACGGGGACACCATATATTTT.

The rearrangement links TRBV25-1 to TRBJ1-5; D may be TRBD1 (5 bases). The V gene lost 1 base and the J gene lost 6 bases, with 10 bases spanning the gap. The CDR3 spans 14 residues. The germline CDR1 and CDR2 sequences are MGHDK and SYGVNS. The CDR3 DNA reads TGTGCCAGCAGTGAATCAGGGAGCCCTCAGCCCCAGCATTTT. Translated: CASSESGSPQPQHF.

CDR3 coding DNA: TGTGCCAGCAGTTTATCCGACAGGGTCAGTCAGTATTTT. It codes for CASSLSDRVSQYF. The chain is built from TRBV28 and TRBJ2-3, with 7 bases that match TRBD1. V was clipped by 1 base and J by 12 bases; unmatched bases: 7. Per germline, CDR1 MDHEN and CDR2 SYDVKM. CDR3 length: 13 residues.